The 10 T cell receptor beta chains listed next were all sequenced from one sample in a study of T-cell memory formation after mild COVID-19. Each CDR3 protein gets one entry after TCRdb re-called the 5' RACE reads with MiXCR. The sample lists hundreds of thousands of distinct CDR3 sequences, roughly a sixth occurring once. The sequenced sample was PBMCs or a T cell subset sorted from them (not recorded which). The receptors originated from an adult woman who had mild COVID-19 (a few samples of this study predate the infection). Cell type and time point are not known.

The rearrangement joins TRBV20-1 to TRBJ1-5; D gene unclear. CDR1 DFQATT and CDR2 SNEGSKA come from the germline V gene (reference sequence). Deletions cut 3 bases from V and 2 bases from J, with 11 bases between. The CDR3 extends over 14 amino acids. The CDR3 is CSASLRTGNQPQHF. The CDR3 DNA sequence: TGCAGTGCTAGCCTAAGAACAGGCAATCAGCCCCAGCATTTT.

Only a few counts were recorded for this clonotype. This chain connects TRBV2 to TRBJ2-5; D is undetermined. The germline CDR1 and CDR2 sequences are SNHLY and FYNNEI. CDR3 length: 12 amino acids. V dropped 2 bases and J dropped 6 bases, with 7 bases sitting between them. CDR3 loop: CASSETEKTQYF. The DNA of the CDR3 is TGTGCCAGCAGTGAAACGGAGAAGACCCAGTACTTC.

The sample holds a few counts of this clonotype. The chain couples TRBV12-3 or TRBV12-4 to TRBJ1-1; D is unclear. The CDR3 is 14 amino acids. Trimming removed 1 base from V and 4 bases from J, with 10 bases in between. The DNA for the CDR3 is TGTGCCAGCAGTTTAGAGGTCTGGGTCACTGAAGCTTTCTTT. Translated: CASSLEVWVTEAFF.

The rearrangement joins TRBV7-9 to TRBJ1-1; tentatively, D is TRBD1 (5 bases). Per the germline V gene, CDR1 is SEHNR and CDR2 is FQNEAQ (reference sequence). CDR3 size: 13 residues. Trimming stripped 6 bases from V and 5 bases from J, with 13 bases between. The CDR3 here is CASSSLGGTEAFF. DNA of the CDR3: TGTGCCAGCAGTTCCTTGGGGGGGACTGAAGCTTTCTTT.

This clonotype showed up just a few times. The CDR3 region is CASSPLAGQGNIQYF. DNA of the CDR3: TGCGCCAGCAGCCCCTTGGCTGGGCAGGGAAACATTCAGTACTTC. The rearrangement joins TRBV4-1 to TRBJ2-4; possible D gene TRBD1, 5 bases. Between the trimmed V and J ends, which lost 4 bases and 6 bases, there was a span of 16 bases. Germline loops: CDR1 MGHRA, CDR2 YSYEKL. CDR3 length: 15 amino acids.

This clonotype showed up just a few times. This rearrangement joins TRBV15 to TRBJ2-1; 7 bases map to TRBD1. The CDR3 has 15 residues. CDR1 and CDR2 (germline): LNHNV, YYDKDF (reference sequence). V gave up 0 bases and J gave up 16 bases; unmatched junction bases: 15. The CDR3 loop is CATSRDEGAFRGIFF. CDR3 in DNA: TGTGCCACCAGCAGAGATGAGGGGGCGTTCAGGGGCATCTTCTTC.

In this sample, this clonotype turned up a few times. V gene TRBV4-2 combines with J gene TRBJ2-4; the match to TRBD1 covers 8 bases. The CDR3 extends over 16 amino acids. Germline values: CDR1 LGHNA, CDR2 YNFKEQ. Trimming removed 0 bases from V and 3 bases from J; junction bases left unmatched: 4. DNA of the CDR3: TGTGCCAGCAGCCAAGAGTCAGGGGGCCTCAAAAACATTCAGTACTTC. It encodes CASSQESGGLKNIQYF.

The chain employs TRBV6-1 and TRBJ1-2; the D is unclear. V lost 5 bases, J lost 5 bases, and 12 bases lay in between. The germline gives CDR1 MNHNS, CDR2 SASEGT. The CDR3 covers 13 residues. The CDR3, as DNA: TGTGCCAGCAGTTTGAGCGCCGAATATGGCTACACCTTC. Amino acids: CASSLSAEYGYTF.

At least ten counts were recorded for this clonotype. The chain joins TRBV5-1 to TRBJ2-1, with D tentatively TRBD1 or TRBD2 (5 bases each). Germline V lookup: CDR1 SGHRS, CDR2 YFSETQ. V lost 0 bases and J 8 bases, leaving 15 bases between the germline ends. CDR3 length: 15 residues. The CDR3 is CASSLGGAGAYEQFF. CDR3 in DNA: TGCGCCAGCAGCTTGGGAGGGGCCGGGGCTTATGAGCAGTTCTTC.

This clonotype has only a few counts. This rearrangement joins TRBV29-1 to TRBJ1-1, with a tentative D call TRBD1 (6 bases). Trimming cost V 6 bases and J 0 bases, with 14 bases left between them. Germline V gene sequence: CDR1 SQVTM, CDR2 ANQGSEA. The CDR3 is made up of 14 amino acids. The CDR3 spells CSVPIRGLNTEAFF. CDR3 in DNA: TGCAGCGTCCCTATCAGGGGATTGAACACTGAAGCTTTCTTT.